These 21 T cell receptor beta chains were all obtained from the same sample, sequenced in a study of T cell repertoires in cytomegalovirus infection (dated by TCRdb to the late 2010s). This sample was sequenced with an Illumina HiSeq 1500. TCRdb handled the public reads itself, with Q25 trimming in fastp and clone calling in MiXCR, and kept productive beta chains. Rows are combined by CDR3 protein, so each entry shows the most common genes and DNA. The sample contains approximately 750,000 distinct CDR3 sequences, roughly 36% of them found a single time. Of the sample, under 3.5% falls within the top ten clones. The source material was PBMCs. The receptors were gathered from a human donor in good health (CMV status not recorded). Some clones in this sample may be carry-over from other donors' samples.

The chain employs TRBV11-3 and TRBJ2-1; TRBD1 matches at 7 bases. The V gene's germline CDR1 is SGHNT and CDR2 YENEEA. J gave up 10 bases and V 4 bases, and 4 bases lay outside the gene matches. The CDR3 consists of 12 residues. The DNA for the CDR3 is TGTGCCAGCAGCTCCCCGGGACAGGAGCAGTTCTTC. It encodes CASSSPGQEQFF.

This sequence joins TRBV7-3 and TRBJ1-2; perhaps TRBD1 as D (5 bases). Per the germline V gene, CDR1 is SGHTA and CDR2 is FQGTGA. V was trimmed by 5 bases and J by 7 bases, leaving 14 bases between them. The CDR3 is 13 amino acids. In DNA, the CDR3 is TGTGCCAGCAGCCTGCACCCCGGGGGTGGCTACACCTTC. Residues: CASSLHPGGGYTF.

This clonotype appeared a few times. The rearrangement links TRBV7-9 to TRBJ2-7, with D possibly being TRBD1 (5 bases). V shed 1 base and J shed 5 bases, with 12 bases lying between them. Germline V lookup: CDR1 SEHNR, CDR2 FQNEAQ (reference sequence). The CDR3 runs 14 residues. For the CDR3, the DNA is TGTGCCAGCAGCTTAGGTGCAGGGCTGAACGAGCAGTACTTC. Protein sequence: CASSLGAGLNEQYF.

This sequence joins TRBV6-5 and TRBJ2-2; maybe TRBD2 (6 bases). CDR1 and CDR2 (germline): MNHEY, SVGAGI. CDR3 length: 17 amino acids. Trimming left V 2 bases short and J 7 bases short, with 20 bases between. DNA for the CDR3: TGTGCCAGCAGTTACCCTCAAGAGGAGGGGCGTAACGGGGAGCTGTTTTTT. Protein: CASSYPQEEGRNGELFF.

The chain is built from TRBV7-9 and TRBJ2-6, with no clear D. CDR1 and CDR2 from the germline V gene are SEHNR and FQNEAQ (reference sequence). This CDR3 is built from 15 residues. Trimming removed 2 bases from V and 4 bases from J, with 9 bases in between. The CDR3 DNA follows: TGTGCCAGCAGCTTAAAGGGTTCGGGGGCCAACGTCCTGACTTTC. This sequence encodes CASSLKGSGANVLTF.

This clonotype has only one observation. A clone one base away is much larger, so this may be a read error. The CDR3 nucleotides are TGTGCCAGCAGCTTAGTGGGGACAAGAGATGTCTACGAGCAGTACTTC. It yields the protein CASSLVGTRDVYEQYF. This chain uses TRBV7-8 with TRBJ2-7; possible D gene TRBD1, 6 bases. Germline V gene sequence: CDR1 SGHVS, CDR2 FQNEAQ. The ends were cut back, 1 base at V and 3 bases at J, with 16 bases in the middle. This CDR3 region has 16 residues. The variable domain in full, with the rest retrieved from reference TRBV7-8 and TRBJ2-7, is GAGVSQSPRYKVAKRGQDVALRCDPISGHVSLFWYQQALGQGPEFLTYFQNEAQLDKSGLPSDRFFAERPEGSVSTLKIQRTQQEDSAVYLCASSLVGTRDVYEQYFGPGTRLTVT.

V usage is TRBV9 and J usage is TRBJ1-3; 7 nucleotides agree with TRBD1. Germline CDR1 is SGDLS and CDR2 is YYNGEE. V was clipped by 3 bases and J by 0 bases; unmatched bases: 9. The CDR3 is made up of 17 amino acids. As DNA, the CDR3 is TGTGCCAGCAGCGCAGAAGGACAGGCGAGCTCTGGAAACACCATATATTTT. It specifies CASSAEGQASSGNTIYF.

The chain links TRBV28 to TRBJ2-3, with D perhaps matching TRBD1 (5 bases). Germline CDR1 MDHEN, CDR2 SYDVKM. CDR3 size: 16 residues. V was cut by 7 bases and J by 0 bases, with 17 bases left in between. CDR3 sequence: CASTPTETISTDTQYF. DNA of the CDR3: TGTGCCAGCACCCCGACAGAAACGATTAGCACAGATACGCAGTATTTT.

The rearrangement links TRBV28 to TRBJ1-4; 9 nucleotides align to TRBD1. V lost 3 bases, J lost 7 bases, and 6 bases stayed unmatched. There are 15 residues in the CDR3. Germline loops: CDR1 MDHEN, CDR2 SYDVKM. The CDR3 DNA follows: TGTGCCAGCAGTTTGGGACAGGGAAATTTTGAAAAACTGTTTTTT. It encodes CASSLGQGNFEKLFF.

This chain joins TRBV7-2 and TRBJ2-2; D possibly corresponds to TRBD2 (5 bases). Germline V gene lookup returns CDR1 SGHTA and CDR2 FQGNSA. The CDR3 is made up of 16 amino acids. V lost 1 base and J 3 bases, leaving 12 bases between the germline ends. CDR3 DNA: TGTGCCAGCAGCTTAGGTTGGGGAGCGTACACCGGGGAGCTGTTTTTT. Its protein product is CASSLGWGAYTGELFF.

The genes are TRBV6-5 and TRBJ2-1; tentative D call: TRBD1 (6 bases). Germline V lookup: CDR1 MNHEY, CDR2 SVGAGI. The CDR3 runs 15 residues. V lost 2 bases and J lost 8, with 16 bases in between. The CDR3 nucleotides read TGTGCCAGCAGTTACGCTCAGGGGAAAGTCGATGAGCAGTTCTTC. It specifies CASSYAQGKVDEQFF.

This rearrangement joins TRBV12-3 or TRBV12-4 to TRBJ1-1, with 11 bases that match TRBD1. The CDR3 has 15 amino acids. The J segment lost 5 bases and the V segment lost 10 bases, leaving 12 bases of the junction unmatched. CDR3 sequence (DNA): TGTGCCACCTCGGACAGGGGGCAGGGTCGAACTGAAGCTTTCTTT. Its protein is CATSDRGQGRTEAFF.

The chain recombines TRBV2 with TRBJ1-1, with a possible D match to TRBD1 (6 bases). This CDR3 spans 18 amino acids. CDR1 and CDR2 from the germline V gene are SNHLY and FYNNEI. Trimming shortened V by 1 base and J by 4 bases, and 22 bases separated the two germline ends. The CDR3 region is CASSEDRISRGLRTEAFF. CDR3 in DNA: TGTGCCAGCAGTGAAGACCGGATTAGCAGGGGACTCCGCACTGAAGCTTTCTTT.

In DNA, the CDR3 is TGTGCCAGCAGTTTTGGGAGGACCTATGGCTACACCTTC. This encodes CASSFGRTYGYTF. This sequence joins TRBV12-3 or TRBV12-4 and TRBJ1-2; D gene uncertain. The V end lost 3 bases, the J end lost 4 bases, and 9 bases lay between the germline ends. The CDR3 is 13 amino acids.

This sequence joins TRBV15 and TRBJ2-1; no firm D call. The CDR3 length is 16 residues. V lost 4 bases and J 8 bases, leaving 21 bases between the germline ends. The germline gives CDR1 LNHNV, CDR2 YYDKDF (reference sequence). CDR3 protein: CATSKSSIAGVHEQFF. Written as DNA, the CDR3 is TGTGCCACCAGCAAGTCATCAATCGCAGGCGTCCATGAGCAGTTCTTC. The full variable domain, rest sourced from reference TRBV15 and TRBJ2-1, is DAMVIQNPRYQVTQFGKPVTLSCSQTLNHNVMYWYQQKSSQAPKLLFHYYDKDFNNEADTPDNFQSRRPNTSFCFLDIRSPGLGDTAMYLCATSKSSIAGVHEQFFGPGTRLTVL.

This rearrangement joins TRBV20-1 to TRBJ2-1, with 10 bases aligning to TRBD2. Losses at the gene ends were 6 bases for V and 8 bases for J; bases not matched to a gene: 16. CDR1 DFQATT and CDR2 SNEGSKA come from the germline V gene (reference sequence). The length of the CDR3 is 16 residues. This CDR3 reads CSAHSSSSGRSYEQFF. The CDR3, as DNA: TGCAGTGCCCATTCATCCTCTAGCGGGAGATCCTATGAGCAGTTCTTC.

The chain joins TRBV7-6 to TRBJ2-5, with TRBD2 as a possible D gene (6 bases). Trimming cost V 5 bases and J 5 bases, with 18 bases left between them. The V gene's germline CDR1 is SGHVS and CDR2 FNYEAQ. This CDR3 has 15 amino acids. The CDR3 DNA follows: TGTGCCAGCAGCGGAGGGCCTCCCCTGGCGGAGACCCAGTACTTC. Protein sequence: CASSGGPPLAETQYF.

The rearrangement joins TRBV6-6 to TRBJ2-7; 9 bases match TRBD1. This CDR3 contains 14 residues. Trimming removed 8 bases from V and 8 bases from J; junction bases left unmatched: 13. CDR1 MNHNY and CDR2 SVGAGI come from the germline V gene (reference sequence). CDR3 bases: TGTGCCAGCTCGGGGGGACAGGGTTATGAGAAGCAGTACTTC. Translating gives CASSGGQGYEKQYF.

Concerning this clonotype itself: A read error may produce the germline difference seen at one junction end. The chain is built from TRBV7-6 and TRBJ2-5; TRBD2 agrees at 8 bases. Per germline, CDR1 SGHVS and CDR2 FNYEAQ. This CDR3 spans 16 amino acids. DNA for the CDR3: TGTGACAGCAGCTTAGTCGACGGGAGGGGAATGGAGACCCAGTACTTC. This encodes CDSSLVDGRGMETQYF.

This sequence joins TRBV19 and TRBJ1-1, with 10 bases that match TRBD1. CDR1 LNHDA and CDR2 SQIVND come from the germline V gene (reference sequence). This CDR3 has 17 amino acids. J gave up 0 bases and V 7 bases, and 11 bases lay outside the gene matches. The CDR3 here is CASTTGQGSRVNTEAFF. The CDR3 DNA follows: TGTGCCAGTACGACGGGACAGGGGAGCCGGGTGAACACTGAAGCTTTCTTT.

This clonotype was observed a few times. The rearrangement links TRBV4-1 to TRBJ1-1, with unresolved D. The CDR3 is 16 residues long. The V and J ends lost 1 base and 2 bases respectively, with 14 bases between them. From germline, CDR1 is MGHRA and CDR2 YSYEKL. CDR3 in amino acids: CASSQGPLGLNTEAFF. In DNA form, the CDR3 reads TGCGCCAGCAGCCAAGGCCCCCTTGGGCTTAACACTGAAGCTTTCTTT.